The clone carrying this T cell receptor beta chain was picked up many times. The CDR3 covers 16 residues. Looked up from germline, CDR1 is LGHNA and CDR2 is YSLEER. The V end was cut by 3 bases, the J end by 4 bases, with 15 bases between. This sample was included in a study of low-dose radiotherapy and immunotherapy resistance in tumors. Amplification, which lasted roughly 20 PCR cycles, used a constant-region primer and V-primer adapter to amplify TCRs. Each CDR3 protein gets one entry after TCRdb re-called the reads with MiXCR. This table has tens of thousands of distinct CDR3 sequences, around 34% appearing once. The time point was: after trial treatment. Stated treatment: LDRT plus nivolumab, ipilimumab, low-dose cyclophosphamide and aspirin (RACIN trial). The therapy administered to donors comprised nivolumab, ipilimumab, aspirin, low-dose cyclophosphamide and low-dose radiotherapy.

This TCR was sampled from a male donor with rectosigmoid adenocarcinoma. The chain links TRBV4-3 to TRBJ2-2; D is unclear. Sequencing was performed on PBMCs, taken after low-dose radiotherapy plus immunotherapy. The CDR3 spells CASSQADGVPTGELFF. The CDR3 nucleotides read TGCGCCAGCAGCCAGGCGGATGGAGTACCCACCGGGGAGCTGTTTTTT.